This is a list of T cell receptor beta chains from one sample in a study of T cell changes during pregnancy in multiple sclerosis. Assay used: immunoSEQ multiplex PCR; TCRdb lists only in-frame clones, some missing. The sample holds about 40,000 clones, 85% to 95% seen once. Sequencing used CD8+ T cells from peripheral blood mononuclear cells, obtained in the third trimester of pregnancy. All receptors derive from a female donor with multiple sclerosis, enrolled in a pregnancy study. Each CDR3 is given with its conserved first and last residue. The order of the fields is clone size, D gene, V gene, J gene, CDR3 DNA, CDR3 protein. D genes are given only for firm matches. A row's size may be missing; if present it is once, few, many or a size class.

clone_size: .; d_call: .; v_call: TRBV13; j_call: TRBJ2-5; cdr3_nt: TGTGCCAGCAGCGCCCTCCGGGGGTGGGATAGAGAGACCCAGTACTTC; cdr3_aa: CASSALRGWDRETQYF
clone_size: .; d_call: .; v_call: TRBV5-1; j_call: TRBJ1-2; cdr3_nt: TGCGCCAGCAGCTTGGTCCAACAGGGTTCCTTCAACTATGGCTACACCTTC; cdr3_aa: CASSLVQQGSFNYGYTF
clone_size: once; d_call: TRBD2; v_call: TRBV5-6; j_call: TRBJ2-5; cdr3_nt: TGTGCCAGCAGACGGGGGGTTGGGACGCTATGGGAGACCCAGTACTTC; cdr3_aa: CASRRGVGTLWETQYF
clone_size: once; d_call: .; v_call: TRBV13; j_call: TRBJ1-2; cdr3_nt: TGTGCCAGCAGCTTAGGGCTGGGGGGGGCCCAGAGTGGCTACACCTTC; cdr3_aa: CASSLGLGGAQSGYTF
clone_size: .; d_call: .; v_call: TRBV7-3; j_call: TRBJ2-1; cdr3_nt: TGTGCCAGCTCTGTTATGGCTAGGAATGAGCAGTTCTTC; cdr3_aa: CASSVMARNEQFF
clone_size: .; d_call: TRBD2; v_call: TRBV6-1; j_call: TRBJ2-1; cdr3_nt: TGTGCCAGCAGTGAAGAAGCGGGGGGGCCCAATGAGCAGTTCTTC; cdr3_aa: CASSEEAGGPNEQFF
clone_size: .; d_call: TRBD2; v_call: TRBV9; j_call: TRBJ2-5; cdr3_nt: TGTGCCAGCAGCGGTGGTGGCGGGGGGGAGACCCAGTACTTC; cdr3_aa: CASSGGGGGETQYF
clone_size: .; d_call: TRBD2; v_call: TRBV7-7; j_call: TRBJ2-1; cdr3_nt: TGTGCTAGCAGCCCCGGGGGGTACTCCTACAATGAGCAGTTCTTC; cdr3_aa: CASSPGGYSYNEQFF
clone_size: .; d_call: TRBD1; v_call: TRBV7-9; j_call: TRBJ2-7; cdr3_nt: TGTGCCAGCAGCCCGAGATCCGGGACAGGGGCCTACGAGCAGTACTTC; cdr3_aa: CASSPRSGTGAYEQYF
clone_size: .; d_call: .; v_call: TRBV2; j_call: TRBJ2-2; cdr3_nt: TGTGCCAGCAGAACCACGGGACTGGGAAACACCGGGGAGCTGTTTTTT; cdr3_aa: CASRTTGLGNTGELFF
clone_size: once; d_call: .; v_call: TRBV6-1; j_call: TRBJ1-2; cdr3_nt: TGTGCCAGCAGTGAAAGTACACGAATTACTAACTATGGCTACACCTTC; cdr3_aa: CASSESTRITNYGYTF
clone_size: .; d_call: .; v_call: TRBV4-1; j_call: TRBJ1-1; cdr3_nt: TGCGCCAGCAGCCAAAATTCAAACAGTGGGGCTTTCTTT; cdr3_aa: CASSQNSNSGAFF
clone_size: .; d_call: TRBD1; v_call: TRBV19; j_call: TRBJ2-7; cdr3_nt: TGTGCCAGTAGTATTGGGACAGCGGACTACGAGCAGTACTTC; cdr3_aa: CASSIGTADYEQYF
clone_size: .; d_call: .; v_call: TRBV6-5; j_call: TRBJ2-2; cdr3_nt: TGTGCCAGCAGTTATATTCAGGGTTGGAACACCGGGGAGCTGTTTTTT; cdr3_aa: CASSYIQGWNTGELFF
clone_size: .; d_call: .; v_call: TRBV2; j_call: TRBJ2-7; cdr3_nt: TGTGCCAGCAGTGAAGAGAGCCTAAGCTCCTACGAGCAGTACTTC; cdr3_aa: CASSEESLSSYEQYF
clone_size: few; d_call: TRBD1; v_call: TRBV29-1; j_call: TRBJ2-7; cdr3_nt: TGCAGCGTCGCGGGACAGGGCCACGAGCAGTACTTC; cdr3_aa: CSVAGQGHEQYF
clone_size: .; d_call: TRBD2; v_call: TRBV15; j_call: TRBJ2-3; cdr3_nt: TGTGCCACCATCGCGGGGGGAGTCACAGATACGCAGTATTTT; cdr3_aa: CATIAGGVTDTQYF
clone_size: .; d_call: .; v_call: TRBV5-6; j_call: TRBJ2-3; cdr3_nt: TGTGCACCAAGGCGGCGGAGGACTAACTTTAGTGGGGATACGCAGTATTTT; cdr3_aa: CAPRRRRTNFSGDTQYF
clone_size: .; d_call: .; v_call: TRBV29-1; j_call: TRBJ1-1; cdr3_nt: TGCAGCGCCCCAAAAGGGGGAGCTGAAGCTTTCTTT; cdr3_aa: CSAPKGGAEAFF
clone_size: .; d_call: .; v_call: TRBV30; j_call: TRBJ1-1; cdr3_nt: TGTGCCTGGAGTCGGGGGACTGAAGCTTTCTTT; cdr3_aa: CAWSRGTEAFF
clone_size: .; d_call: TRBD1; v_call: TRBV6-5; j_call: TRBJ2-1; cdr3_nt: TGTGCCAGCAGTTCCTCGAGGACAGGGTCCTACAATGAGCAGTTCTTC; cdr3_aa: CASSSSRTGSYNEQFF
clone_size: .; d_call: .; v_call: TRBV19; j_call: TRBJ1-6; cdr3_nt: TGTGCCAGTAGTATGAGACAGGAAGTAGATTCACCCCTCCACTTT; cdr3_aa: CASSMRQEVDSPLHF
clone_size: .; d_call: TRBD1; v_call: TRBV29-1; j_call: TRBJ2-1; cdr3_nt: TGCAGCGTTGAAAGCGAAAGGACAGGGAGCAATGAGCAGTTCTTC; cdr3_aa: CSVESERTGSNEQFF
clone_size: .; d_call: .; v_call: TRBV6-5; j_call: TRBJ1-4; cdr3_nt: TGTGCCAGCAGTTTACTGCACAGGGACGAAAAACTGTTTTTT; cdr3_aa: CASSLLHRDEKLFF
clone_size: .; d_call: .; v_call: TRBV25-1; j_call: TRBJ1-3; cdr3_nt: TGTGCCAGCAGGGAGGTTGTTTTGGCTGGAAACACCATATATTTT; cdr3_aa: CASREVVLAGNTIYF
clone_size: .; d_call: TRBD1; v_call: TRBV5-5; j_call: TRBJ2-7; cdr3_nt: TGTGCCAGCAGCTTGGTGACAGGGGGGGTCGAGCAGTACTTC; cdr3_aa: CASSLVTGGVEQYF
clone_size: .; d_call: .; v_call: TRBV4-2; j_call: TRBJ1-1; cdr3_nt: TGTGCCAGCAGCCAAGCATTAGGAGAGATGAACACTGAAGCTTTCTTT; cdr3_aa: CASSQALGEMNTEAFF
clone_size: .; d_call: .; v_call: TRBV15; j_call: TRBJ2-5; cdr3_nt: TGTGCCACCAGCACATACCGGCAGGTGGATCCAGAGACCCAGTACTTC; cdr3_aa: CATSTYRQVDPETQYF
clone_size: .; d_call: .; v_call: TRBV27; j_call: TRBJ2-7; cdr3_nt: TGTGCCAGCAGTTTAGATCCAGGCCATCCTCTCTACGAGCAGTACTTC; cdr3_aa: CASSLDPGHPLYEQYF
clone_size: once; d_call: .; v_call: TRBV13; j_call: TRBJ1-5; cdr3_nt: TGTGCCAGCAGCTCACGGGGGGAAAGCAATCAGCCCCAGCATTTT; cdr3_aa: CASSSRGESNQPQHF
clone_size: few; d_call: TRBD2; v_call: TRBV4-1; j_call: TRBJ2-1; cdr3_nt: TGCGCCAGCAGCCAGGGACTAGAGCAGTTCTTC; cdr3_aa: CASSQGLEQFF
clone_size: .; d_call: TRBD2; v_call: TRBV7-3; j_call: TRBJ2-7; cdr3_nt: TGTGCCAGCAGCTTGGTGGGGGGGACCTCCGAGCAGTACTTC; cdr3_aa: CASSLVGGTSEQYF
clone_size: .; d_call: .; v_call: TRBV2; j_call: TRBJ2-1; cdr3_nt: TGTGCCAGCAGTGTAGGGGACTCCTACAATGAGCAGTTCTTC; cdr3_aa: CASSVGDSYNEQFF
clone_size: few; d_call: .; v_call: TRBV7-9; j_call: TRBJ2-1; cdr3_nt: TGTGCCAGCAGCTTTCAGGGAAGCGAGCAGTTCTTC; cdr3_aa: CASSFQGSEQFF
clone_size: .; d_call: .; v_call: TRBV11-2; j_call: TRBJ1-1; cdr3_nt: TGTGCCAGCAGTCGTTCGACAACCGTTGAAGCTTTCTTT; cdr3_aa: CASSRSTTVEAFF
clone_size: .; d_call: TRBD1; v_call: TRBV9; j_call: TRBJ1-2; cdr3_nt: TGTGCCAGCAGCCCGAAAACAGGGGTGGGAGGCTACACCTTC; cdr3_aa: CASSPKTGVGGYTF
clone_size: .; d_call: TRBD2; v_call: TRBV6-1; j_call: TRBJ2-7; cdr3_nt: TGTGCCAGCAGTGAAAACCTAGCGGGGGGGTACGAGCAGTACTTC; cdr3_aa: CASSENLAGGYEQYF
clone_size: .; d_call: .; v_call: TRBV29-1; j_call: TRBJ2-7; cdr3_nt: TGCAGCGTTGAATCGGTTGGGGCAGGGGAATGGGGCTCCTACGAGCAGTACTTC; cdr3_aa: CSVESVGAGEWGSYEQYF
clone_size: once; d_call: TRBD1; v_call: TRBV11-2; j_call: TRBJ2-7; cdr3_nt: TGTGCCAGCAGCTTTGGACAGGGATACTACGAGCAGTACTTC; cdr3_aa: CASSFGQGYYEQYF
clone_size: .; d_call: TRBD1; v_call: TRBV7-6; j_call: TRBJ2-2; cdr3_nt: TGTGCCACCCTCTCGACAGGGGGCTACACCGGGGAGCTGTTTTTT; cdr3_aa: CATLSTGGYTGELFF
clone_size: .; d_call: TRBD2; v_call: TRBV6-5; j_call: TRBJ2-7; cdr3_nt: TGTGCCAGCAACTTAGCGGGGGGCTACGAGCAGTACTTC; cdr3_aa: CASNLAGGYEQYF
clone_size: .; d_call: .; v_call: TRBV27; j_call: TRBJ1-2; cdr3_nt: TGTGCCAGCACACCCGGGATTAACTATGGCTACACCTTC; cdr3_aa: CASTPGINYGYTF
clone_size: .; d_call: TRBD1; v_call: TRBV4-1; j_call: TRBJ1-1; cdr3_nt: TGCGCCAGCAGCCAAGGGGGACAGGGGTCTGAAGCTTTCTTT; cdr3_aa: CASSQGGQGSEAFF
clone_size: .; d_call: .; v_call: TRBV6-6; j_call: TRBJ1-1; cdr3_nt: TGTGCCAGCAGTTACTCGCACAGCAACACTGAAGCTTTCTTT; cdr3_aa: CASSYSHSNTEAFF
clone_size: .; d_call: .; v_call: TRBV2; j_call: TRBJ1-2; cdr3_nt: TGTGCCAGCATCTCCGGAGGGAACTATGGCTACACCTTC; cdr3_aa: CASISGGNYGYTF
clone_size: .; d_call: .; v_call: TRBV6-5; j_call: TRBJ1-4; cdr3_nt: TGTGCCAGCAGTTACTCCCGGGATCGGGATGAAAAACTGTTTTTT; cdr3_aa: CASSYSRDRDEKLFF
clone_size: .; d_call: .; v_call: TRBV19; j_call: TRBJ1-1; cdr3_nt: TGTGCCAGTAGTATAGGGACACCGAACACTGAAGCTTTCTTT; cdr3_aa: CASSIGTPNTEAFF
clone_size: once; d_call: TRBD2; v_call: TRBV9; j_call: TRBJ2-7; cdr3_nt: TGTGCCAGCAGCGGGGGGACTAGCGGGGGTTACGAGCAGTACTTC; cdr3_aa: CASSGGTSGGYEQYF
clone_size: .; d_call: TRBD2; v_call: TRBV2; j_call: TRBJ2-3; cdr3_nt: TGTGCCAGTGAGGGGACTAGCGGGGGGCCCCCAACAGATACGCAGTATTTT; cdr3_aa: CASEGTSGGPPTDTQYF
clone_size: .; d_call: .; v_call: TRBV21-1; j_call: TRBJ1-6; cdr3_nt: TGTGCCAGCAGCAATACAGGGGGGAAGCATTCACCCCTCCACTTT; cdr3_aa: CASSNTGGKHSPLHF